This T cell receptor beta chain was captured by sequencing in a study of PD-1 blockade in mismatch repair-deficient tumors. The CDR3 is made up of 17 amino acids. The table lists this clone with a count of one. The protocol was immunoSEQ multiplex PCR, while the TCRdb copy is restricted to in-frame clones and leaves out a portion. The repertoire holds about 120,000 clones, 88% seen once, with about 12% in the top ten. The sequencing used peripheral blood, collected 70 to 72 weeks after starting pembrolizumab. This chain joins TRBV21-1 and TRBJ1-2. TRBV21-1 is given as a pseudogene. This TCR derives from an adult with mismatch repair-deficient cancer. CDR3 sequence (DNA): TGTGCCAGCAGCAAAGAGTCGCGGGGCGCCGCTAACTATGGCTACACCTTC. Protein product: CASSKESRGAANYGYTF.